The 19 T cell receptor beta chains listed next were all sequenced from one sample in a study of human T cells and chemical hapten exposure. Time point reported: pre-sensitization, week 0. Treatment here: therapeutic diphenylcyclopropenone sensitization with weekly scalp DPC. TCRdb re-analysed the RACE reads in MiXCR, keeping a single row per CDR3 protein. The data show about 60,000 distinct CDR3 sequences, with 11% seen just once and 3% to 4.5% held by the top ten. The sample was whole blood, taken in connection with sensitization to the hapten diphenylcyclopropenone (DPC). Receptors were obtained from a woman aged 40 to 50 with alopecia areata. Some clones in this sample may be carry-over from other donors' samples.

This chain joins TRBV7-2 and TRBJ2-7; D may be TRBD2 (6 bases). The CDR3 is 12 amino acids. V lost 4 bases and J 4 bases, leaving 8 bases between the germline ends. Germline V gives CDR1 SGHTA, CDR2 FQGNSA. CDR3 sequence: CASSYSGYEQYF. The CDR3 DNA is TGTGCCAGCAGCTATAGCGGATACGAGCAGTACTTC.

The table lists this clonotype with a few counts. V usage is TRBV29-1 and J usage is TRBJ1-5; 9 bases line up with TRBD1. The CDR3 extends over 13 amino acids. Germline assignment: CDR1 SQVTM and CDR2 ANQGSEA. Trimming cost V 7 bases and J 5 bases; bases outside gene matches: 6. Written as DNA, the CDR3 is TGCAGCGGAAGGACAGGGGTGGATCAGCCCCAGCATTTT. Amino acids: CSGRTGVDQPQHF. The complete variable domain, with remaining parts taken from reference TRBV29-1 and TRBJ1-5, reads SAVISQKPSRDICQRGTSLTIQCQVDSQVTMMFWYRQQPGQSLTLIATANQGSEATYESGFVIDKFPISRPNLTFSTLTVSNMSPEDSSIYLCSGRTGVDQPQHFGDGTRLSIL.

This clonotype has only a few counts. This chain connects TRBV6-2 or TRBV6-3 to TRBJ2-1; 10 nucleotides match TRBD1. The germline gives CDR1 MNHEY, CDR2 SVGEGT. This CDR3 spans 15 amino acids. V shed 2 bases, J shed 10 bases, and the junction held 8 bases outside the gene matches. This CDR3 is CASSYGDRGREEQFF. DNA of the CDR3: TGTGCCAGCAGTTACGGCGACAGGGGGCGGGAGGAGCAGTTCTTC.

With respect to this clonotype: A read error may be the cause here, since a much bigger clone is one base away. The chain links TRBV7-2 to TRBJ1-6; tentative D call: TRBD1 (6 bases). V lost 5 bases to trimming and J lost 8 bases, with 16 bases between them. Looked up from germline, CDR1 is SGHTA and CDR2 is FQGNSA. The CDR3 has 15 residues. CDR3 sequence reads: CASSTRGAGDSPLHF. Here the CDR3 DNA reads TGTGCCAGCAGCACCCGGGGGGCAGGTGATTCACCCCTCCACTTT.

This clonotype occurred many times. The CDR3 here is CASSQTGNTEAFF. CDR3 nucleotide sequence: TGCGCCAGCAGCCAAACAGGGAACACTGAAGCTTTCTTT. The rearrangement uses TRBV4-3 and TRBJ1-1; tentatively, D is TRBD1 (5 bases). Germline V gene data show CDR1 as LGHNA and CDR2 as YSLEER. This CDR3 is built from 13 residues. V lost 2 bases to trimming and J lost 1 base, with 5 bases between them.

The rearrangement links TRBV15 to TRBJ1-1; 11 bases are a match to TRBD1. Germline-derived CDR1 and CDR2 are LNHNV and YYDKDF (reference sequence). The CDR3 covers 16 residues. The trim removed 2 bases at V and 3 bases at J, leaving 5 bases unmatched. The CDR3 loop reads CATSRKAGQGDTEAFF. DNA of the CDR3: TGTGCCACCAGCAGAAAAGCGGGACAGGGGGACACTGAAGCTTTCTTT.

The CDR3 sequence: CASSIGTESTQYF. DNA for the CDR3: TGTGCCAGCAGCATCGGGACAGAATCTACGCAGTATTTT. The V gene is TRBV7-2, the J gene TRBJ2-3; 7 bases align to TRBD1. Losses at the gene ends were 5 bases for V and 8 bases for J; bases not matched to a gene: 7. The germline V gene has CDR1 SGHTA and CDR2 FQGNSA. There are 13 residues in the CDR3.

This clonotype was seen ten or more times. The V call is TRBV7-9, the J call TRBJ2-2; D gene uncertain. Trimming cost V 4 bases and J 0 bases, with 12 bases left between them. Germline V gene sequence: CDR1 SEHNR, CDR2 FQNEAQ (reference sequence). The length of the CDR3 is 16 residues. CDR3 nucleotide sequence: TGTGCCAGCAGCTCACTCGCGTTTGCGAACACCGGGGAGCTGTTTTTT. Translated: CASSSLAFANTGELFF.

The chain combines TRBV5-5 with TRBJ2-2; 8 bases match TRBD1. The CDR3 consists of 17 residues. In germline, CDR1 is SGHKS, CDR2 YYEKEE (reference sequence). Trimming cost V 6 bases and J 2 bases; bases outside gene matches: 12. CDR3 protein: CASTDRGPITNTGELFF. The CDR3 DNA reads TGTGCCAGCACCGACAGGGGCCCTATTACAAACACCGGGGAGCTGTTTTTT.

A word on this clonotype: Sequence at one end of the junction differs from germline and may be a read error. V and J are TRBV18 and TRBJ1-1, with a tentative D call TRBD1 (5 bases). Looked up from germline, CDR1 is KGHSH and CDR2 is LQKENI. There are 13 residues in the CDR3. The CDR3 loop reads CASSGGVKTEAFF. CDR3 nucleotide sequence: TGTGCCAGCTCCGGAGGGGTGAAGACTGAAGCTTTCTTT.

This clonotype was recorded many times. This sequence joins TRBV18 and TRBJ1-6, with D possibly being TRBD1 (5 bases). Germline V gene sequence: CDR1 KGHSH, CDR2 LQKENI. This CDR3 is 17 amino acids long. The V and J ends lost 1 base and 9 bases respectively, with 19 bases between them. DNA for the CDR3: TGTGCCAGCTCACCACTAGGCCAGGGTGATATGAGTTCACCCCTCCACTTT. Amino acids: CASSPLGQGDMSSPLHF.

The chain employs TRBV29-1 and TRBJ1-1; 8 nucleotides match TRBD1. CDR3 length: 14 residues. V shed 6 bases and J 0 bases; nucleotides not matched to a gene: 6. Germline V gives CDR1 SQVTM, CDR2 ANQGSEA. CDR3 in amino acids: CSVETGALNTEAFF. The DNA for the CDR3 is TGCAGCGTCGAGACAGGGGCGCTGAACACTGAAGCTTTCTTT.

V gene TRBV7-2 combines with J gene TRBJ2-3, with no clear D. This CDR3 region has 13 residues. The V end lost 4 bases, the J end lost 1 base, and 6 bases lay between the germline ends. Germline loops: CDR1 SGHTA, CDR2 FQGNSA. DNA of the CDR3: TGTGCCAGCAGCTCTCAGCGCACAGATACGCAGTATTTT. This gives the protein CASSSQRTDTQYF.

In this sample, this clonotype turned up many times. This chain uses TRBV14 with TRBJ1-5; no clear D gene. Germline V gene sequence: CDR1 SGHDN, CDR2 FVKESK. The CDR3 loop spans 13 amino acids. Trimming cost V 2 bases and J 4 bases, with 6 bases left between them. CDR3: CASSQTLNQPQHF. The CDR3 nucleotides read TGTGCCAGCAGCCAAACTCTGAATCAGCCCCAGCATTTT.

In this sample, this clonotype turned up a few times. The genes are TRBV14 and TRBJ2-7; the D is unclear. This CDR3 region has 14 residues. V was trimmed by 10 bases and J by 2 bases, leaving 18 bases between them. Looked up from germline, CDR1 is SGHDN and CDR2 is FVKESK. CDR3 coding DNA: TGTGCCATCCCCCCCGTTCCCTCGGCCTACGAGCAGTACTTC. Encoded protein: CAIPPVPSAYEQYF.

The sample holds one count of this clonotype. V usage is TRBV27 and J usage is TRBJ2-7; a possible D gene is TRBD1 (6 bases). The CDR3 totals 15 residues. The germline CDR1 and CDR2 sequences are MNHEY and SMNVEV (reference sequence). The germline V and J ends were trimmed by 3 bases and 2 bases, with 14 bases remaining between them. CDR3 amino acids: CASSLPGQWPYEQYF. CDR3 nucleotides: TGTGCCAGCAGTTTGCCCGGACAGTGGCCCTACGAGCAGTACTTC.

This clonotype has more than one count but fewer than ten. This rearrangement joins TRBV12-3 or TRBV12-4 to TRBJ2-7, with 10 nucleotides matching TRBD2. The J segment lost 5 bases and the V segment lost 3 bases, leaving 7 bases of the junction unmatched. This CDR3 has 15 amino acids. The CDR3 DNA reads TGTGCCAGCAGTTTTTCTAGCGGGAGTGTTAACGAGCAGTACTTC. Translation: CASSFSSGSVNEQYF.

The chain is built from TRBV18 and TRBJ1-6; TRBD1 agrees at 7 bases. Losses at the gene ends were 2 bases for V and 8 bases for J; bases not matched to a gene: 6. The CDR3 consists of 15 residues. In germline, CDR1 is KGHSH, CDR2 LQKENI. This CDR3 is CASSPFTGADSPLHF. The CDR3, as DNA: TGTGCCAGCTCACCATTCACAGGGGCCGATTCACCCCTCCACTTT. Using reference TRBV18 and TRBJ1-6 for the parts outside the CDR3, the full variable domain is NAGVMQNPRHLVRRRGQEARLRCSPMKGHSHVYWYRQLPEEGLKFMVYLQKENIIDESGMPKERFSAEFPKEGPSILRIQQVVRGDSAAYFCASSPFTGADSPLHFGNGTRLTVT.

In this sample, this clonotype turned up many times. The chain employs TRBV29-1 and TRBJ2-1; D remains unclear. CDR3 length: 11 amino acids. Trimming removed 6 bases at V and 6 bases at J, with 9 bases between. Looked up from germline, CDR1 is SQVTM and CDR2 is ANQGSEA. CDR3 in DNA: TGCAGCGTGACGGTTTTCAATGAGCAGTTCTTC. Translated: CSVTVFNEQFF.